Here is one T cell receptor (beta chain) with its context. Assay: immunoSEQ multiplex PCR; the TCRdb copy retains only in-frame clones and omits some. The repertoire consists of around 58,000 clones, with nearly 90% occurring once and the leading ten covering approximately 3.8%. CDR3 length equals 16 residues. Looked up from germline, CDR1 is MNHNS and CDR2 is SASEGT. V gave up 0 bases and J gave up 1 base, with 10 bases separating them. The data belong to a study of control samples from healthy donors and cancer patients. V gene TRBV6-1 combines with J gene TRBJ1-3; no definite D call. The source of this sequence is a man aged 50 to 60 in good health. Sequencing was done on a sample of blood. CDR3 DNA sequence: TGTGCCAGCAGTGAAGCGATCCCTATTTCTGGAAACACCATATATTTT. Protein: CASSEAIPISGNTIYF.